This TCR beta chain comes out of a study of tumor-infiltrating lymphocytes in localized non-small cell lung cancer. This clone is labeled as medium-sized. The target antigen is unknown. TCRdb's copy holds only in-frame clones and misses some; the assay was immunoSEQ multiplex PCR. The table lists 13,000 or so clones, about four fifths of them singletons, with roughly an eighth in the top ten. Study results and limitations: Tumor T-cell fraction from TCR sequencing was not associated with recurrence-free survival (p = 0.61). Available tissue quantity limited TCR sequencing to a patient subset. Tumors had more T cell infiltration than uninvolved lung, per TCRbeta sequencing and CD3 counts.

The sequencing sample was made of lung tumor tissue. The TCR was taken from a human donor with non-small cell lung cancer.

The CDR3 is CASSTGHVNEKLFF. CDR3 nucleotides: TGCGCCAGCAGCACCGGACACGTTAATGAAAAACTGTTTTTT. The chain links TRBV5-1 to TRBJ1-4, with D perhaps matching TRBD1 (5 bases). Germline-derived CDR1 and CDR2 are SGHRS and YFSETQ. The CDR3 has 14 amino acids. The germline V and J ends were trimmed by 4 bases and 4 bases, with 11 bases remaining between them.